Listed below are T cell receptor beta chains from one sample, sequenced in a study of T cell responses to AZD1222 COVID-19 vaccine. Only in-frame clones appear in the TCRdb table, and some are missing; sequencing was by immunoSEQ multiplex PCR. Among approximately 100,000 clones listed, around 93% were seen once. Sequenced material: peripheral blood, taken on day 0 of AZD1222 vaccination. These receptors were taken from an adult in good health. Each CDR3 is given with its conserved first and last residue. A D gene is named only where the DNA matches it firmly. A clone size is listed for some rows: how often the clone was seen (once, few, many), or a class if it is expanded.

CDR3nt	CDR3aa	abundance	d_gene	v_gene	j_gene
TGTGCCAGCGGCCGTGGGGTTGAGACCCAGTACTTC	CASGRGVETQYF	-	-	TRBV6-5	TRBJ2-5
TGTGCCAGCAGCCCGTCTGCGACAGGGAACTATGGCTACACCTTC	CASSPSATGNYGYTF	-	TRBD1	TRBV3-1/TRBV3-2	TRBJ1-2
TGTGCCAGCAGCTTTAGGCAGGGGAGGGGAGAGACCCAGTACTTC	CASSFRQGRGETQYF	once	-	TRBV7-8	TRBJ2-5
TGTGCCAGCAGTGTAAACGGAGCGGGAGGGCCTGGTGAGCAGTTCTTC	CASSVNGAGGPGEQFF	-	TRBD2	TRBV6-1	TRBJ2-1
TGCGCCAGCAGCTTGGAAGGCCAGGGTGATCAGCCCCAGCATTTT	CASSLEGQGDQPQHF	-	-	TRBV5-1	TRBJ1-5
TGTGCCAGCTCTCGGACAGGGGTTAGCTCTGGAAACACCATATATTTT	CASSRTGVSSGNTIYF	-	TRBD1	TRBV18	TRBJ1-3
TGTGCCAGCAGTGGGACAGGGACAGATACGCAGTATTTT	CASSGTGTDTQYF	-	TRBD1	TRBV6-4	TRBJ2-3
TGTGCCAGCAGCACAGACGGACAGTACACTGAAGCTTTCTTT	CASSTDGQYTEAFF	-	-	TRBV13	TRBJ1-1
TGTGCCAGCAGTGAACAGGGGGAACCCCTCCACTTT	CASSEQGEPLHF	-	TRBD1	TRBV9	TRBJ1-6
TGTGCCAGCAGCCTCAGTAAGGCTGAGCAGTTCTTC	CASSLSKAEQFF	-	-	TRBV11-2	TRBJ2-1
TGTGCCAGCAGGGGACAGTTCAACACTGAAGCTTTCTTT	CASRGQFNTEAFF	-	TRBD1	TRBV2	TRBJ1-1
TGTGCCAGCATGACTCAGGGTGGAAACACCATATATTTT	CASMTQGGNTIYF	-	-	TRBV14	TRBJ1-3
TGTGCCAGCAGCTGGACAGGGTTCGCCTATGGCTACACCTTC	CASSWTGFAYGYTF	-	TRBD1	TRBV5-5	TRBJ1-2
TGTGCCAGCAGCTCCCGGACAGGGGGCTCTTCGAGCTCTGGAAACACCATATATTTT	CASSSRTGGSSSSGNTIYF	-	-	TRBV21-1	TRBJ1-3
TGTGCCATCCGAGTAGCAGGGCGGAACACTGAAGCTTTCTTT	CAIRVAGRNTEAFF	-	-	TRBV10-3	TRBJ1-1
TGTGCCAGCAGCTTGGGACAGGGGTCCTATGGCTACACCTTC	CASSLGQGSYGYTF	-	TRBD1	TRBV5-6	TRBJ1-2
TGTGCCATTTCGAGCGGGGGTTTCTACGAGCAGTACTTC	CAISSGGFYEQYF	once	TRBD2	TRBV7-2	TRBJ2-7
TGCGCCAGCAGCTTGGAACAGGGCGGACAGCCCCAGCATTTT	CASSLEQGGQPQHF	-	-	TRBV5-1	TRBJ1-5
TGCGCCAGCAGTGATTTGGGCAATCAGCCCCAGCATTTT	CASSDLGNQPQHF	-	-	TRBV10-1	TRBJ1-5
TGCGCCAGCAGCTTGCTAGTCCAAGAGACCCAGTACTTC	CASSLLVQETQYF	-	-	TRBV5-1	TRBJ2-5
TGTGCCAGCGGAAGACTAGCGGGAGTAGATGAGCAGTTCTTC	CASGRLAGVDEQFF	-	TRBD2	TRBV27	TRBJ2-1
TGTGCCAGCAGTGTCAGGGCCGGGGTCACCGGGGAGCTGTTTTTT	CASSVRAGVTGELFF	-	-	TRBV6-4	TRBJ2-2
TGTGCCAGCAGCTTGAGGGAGCCAGATACGCAGTATTTT	CASSLREPDTQYF	-	-	TRBV5-8	TRBJ2-3
TGTGCTAGCAGCCCCACCTATAATTCACCCCTCCACTTT	CASSPTYNSPLHF	-	-	TRBV7-7	TRBJ1-6
TGTGCCAGCAGCGTCCTAGTCGGGCCGGGGACTGAAGCTTTCTTT	CASSVLVGPGTEAFF	-	-	TRBV9	TRBJ1-1
TGCAGCGTTCGACAGGACCTCAATCAGCCCCAGCATTTT	CSVRQDLNQPQHF	once	-	TRBV29-1	TRBJ1-5
TGTGCCAGTAGTATAGCTGGAAACACCATATATTTT	CASSIAGNTIYF	-	-	TRBV19	TRBJ1-3
TGTGCCAGCAGTGAGGCGGGGGGACTAGAAGCTTTCTTT	CASSEAGGLEAFF	-	-	TRBV2	TRBJ1-1
TGTGCCAGCAGCCAAGAGCGACGTAGGACTGAAGCTTTCTTT	CASSQERRRTEAFF	-	-	TRBV4-2	TRBJ1-1
TGTGCCAGCAGAAAAGGACCGACCGCTACCTACGAGCAGTACTTC	CASRKGPTATYEQYF	-	-	TRBV25-1	TRBJ2-7
TGTGCCAGCACTTCCCCATTCTCTGGGGCCAACGTCCTGACTTTC	CASTSPFSGANVLTF	-	-	TRBV6-5	TRBJ2-6
TGTGCCAGTAGTATCCCGCGTTCCATCTATGGCTACACCTTC	CASSIPRSIYGYTF	-	-	TRBV19	TRBJ1-2
TGTGCCTGGAGTATCGTCGGTAAACGGCCGGACTATGGCTACACCTTC	CAWSIVGKRPDYGYTF	-	-	TRBV30	TRBJ1-2
TGTGCCAGCAGCGTGGGAGGGAGCCTGTTTTTT	CASSVGGSLFF	-	TRBD2	TRBV9	TRBJ2-2
TGTGCCAGCAGTTATGGCGGACAGCCCTATGGCTACACCTTC	CASSYGGQPYGYTF	-	-	TRBV6-5	TRBJ1-2
TGCGCCAGCAGCCAACGTACGGGACAGGGGATCAATCAGCCCCAGCATTTT	CASSQRTGQGINQPQHF	-	TRBD1	TRBV4-3	TRBJ1-5
TGCAGCGCCGTACAGGGGGCGAACACCGGGGAGCTGTTTTTT	CSAVQGANTGELFF	-	TRBD1	TRBV29-1	TRBJ2-2
TGTGTCGCCAGCAGGGACAGCGGCACAGATACGCAGTATTTT	CVASRDSGTDTQYF	few	TRBD1	TRBV2	TRBJ2-3
TGTGCCAGCAGTGTGGGGACTAGCGGCTACGAGCAGTACTTC	CASSVGTSGYEQYF	-	TRBD2	TRBV28	TRBJ2-7
TGCGCCAGCAGCCAAGATCGAGTAATTAGCACCATATATTTT	CASSQDRVISTIYF	-	-	TRBV4-1	TRBJ1-3
TGCAGTGCTAGTCTCGGGTTTGGCAGTGAAGCTTTCTTT	CSASLGFGSEAFF	-	-	TRBV20-1	TRBJ1-1
TGTGCCAGCAGCGCCTCAGGGGCCGTCTATGGCTACACCTTC	CASSASGAVYGYTF	-	-	TRBV9	TRBJ1-2
TGTGCCAGCAGCTTATCCCGCGACAGTATGGCTAATGAAAAACTGTTTTTT	CASSLSRDSMANEKLFF	once	-	TRBV7-9	TRBJ1-4
TGTGCCAGCAGCCAAGGGCCCTCCTACGAGCAGTACTTC	CASSQGPSYEQYF	-	-	TRBV3-1/TRBV3-2	TRBJ2-7
TGTGCCAGCAGGCTCAGGGGGGGGAACACTGAAGCTTTCTTT	CASRLRGGNTEAFF	many	TRBD1	TRBV6-4	TRBJ1-1
TGTGCCAGCACCCAGACAGGTACCTCCTACGAGCAGTACTTC	CASTQTGTSYEQYF	-	-	TRBV25-1	TRBJ2-7
TGTGCCAGCTCACCACTGGCGGGAGTTTTCCCACCTTACAATGAGCAGTTCTTC	CASSPLAGVFPPYNEQFF	once	TRBD2	TRBV18	TRBJ2-1
TGTGCCAGCAGCTTAGTACGGCAGCGAAAGTACTTC	CASSLVRQRKYF	-	-	TRBV7-2	TRBJ2-7
TGTGCCAGCAGCTTTAACAGGATGGGCTATGGCTACACCTTC	CASSFNRMGYGYTF	-	-	TRBV5-6	TRBJ1-2
TGTGCCAGCAGCCAAGCGACCTTCGGTTTGGGGGCAGATGGCTACACCTTC	CASSQATFGLGADGYTF	-	-	TRBV3-1/TRBV3-2	TRBJ1-2
TGTGCCAGCAGTGACCGGGGACAGGGGGGGTTAGAGACCCAGTACTTC	CASSDRGQGGLETQYF	-	TRBD1	TRBV6-4	TRBJ2-5